This T cell receptor beta chain was sequenced in a study of molecular identifiers for immune sequencing clone quantification. A single record per CDR3 protein comes from TCRdb applying MiXCR to the PCR reads. This table holds approximately 630,000 distinct CDR3 sequences, around 25% found once. Study-level points and caveats: Whereas clones above 20 RNA copies held under 1% of naive-cell molecules, they held over 99% of effector molecules. Spiked TCR RNA from one Jurkat cell reportedly showed up when mixed among some 1 million naive cells. Identical TCR molecules that share a barcode could lead to an underestimation of highly expanded clone sizes.

Remarks on this clonotype: The antigen is undetermined. This may arise from a read error, as a much more abundant clone is one base away.

The CDR3 totals 14 residues. Trimming pared 5 bases from V and 5 bases from J, leaving 12 bases between. The germline gives CDR1 SGHTA, CDR2 FQGTGA. The specimen was naive CD8+ T cells from blood, with Jurkat cell RNA spiked in. Subset reported: FACS-sorted CD8+CD4-CCR7+CD45RA+ naive T cells. The chain links TRBV7-3 to TRBJ2-2; TRBD1 is a possible D gene (6 bases). The receptor comes from a human donor in good health. Some libraries in this study had Jurkat cell RNA spiked in. CDR3 DNA: TGTGCCAGCAGCCCCGCCAGGGGTACCGGGGAGCTGTTTTTT. As protein: CASSPARGTGELFF.